These 10 T cell receptor beta chains originate from one sample sequenced in a study of tumor-infiltrating lymphocytes in primary liver carcinoma. Germline DNA was also extracted, while the blood RNA originated from unsorted whole blood. Synthesis of TCR beta cDNA was carried out from 500 ng total RNA with a constant-region primer. Sequencing libraries for TCR beta derived from three nested multiplex PCR rounds that used slightly modified ARM-PCR. PCR rounds one and two used TRBV1-TRBV30 forward primers with a C-beta reverse primer for around 10 cycles each. TCRdb re-analysed the multiplex PCR reads in MiXCR, keeping a single row per CDR3 protein. The sample has 310,000 or so distinct CDR3 sequences; less than 65% are singletons. The sequenced sample consisted of peripheral blood. All receptors come from a man aged 35-49 years with primary liver carcinoma and hepatitis B virus infection.

The chain carries TRBV6-1 and TRBJ2-5, with a tentative D call TRBD1 (5 bases). CDR1 is MNHNS, CDR2 SASEGT, per germline. Trimming stripped 7 bases from V and 5 bases from J, with 14 bases between. This CDR3 is 13 amino acids long. This CDR3 is CASILGVFETQYF. The CDR3 coding sequence is TGTGCCAGCATTTTAGGGGTCTTCGAGACCCAGTACTTC.

To note about this clonotype: The final CDR3 position lacks the conserved phenylalanine or tryptophan, pointing to a likely read error. Because the CDR3's place on the DNA is in doubt, the DNA is left out and the CDR3 is given as listed by TCRdb. This chain joins TRBV11-1 and TRBJ2-3; the D segment call TRBD1 is taken from the table without a DNA check. The V gene's germline CDR1 is SGHAT and CDR2 FQDESV (reference sequence). The CDR3 is made up of 16 amino acids, end residues included. CDR3 residues: CANNYCCQGGTDTQYL.

In its sample, this clonotype was seen a few times. The CDR3 sequence is CASSYSRTGVSEQYF. As DNA, the CDR3 is TGTGCCAGCAGTTACTCCCGGACAGGAGTTTCCGAGCAGTACTTC. The chain couples TRBV6-6 to TRBJ2-7, with 7 bases aligning to TRBD1. The CDR3 is made up of 15 amino acids. Losses at the gene ends were 0 bases for V and 6 bases for J; bases not matched to a gene: 8. CDR1 and CDR2 (germline): MNHNY, SVGAGI (reference sequence).

This chain links TRBV16 with TRBJ2-1, with a weak D call TRBD1 (5 bases). The germline gives CDR1 KGHSY, CDR2 FQNENV. The CDR3 totals 13 residues. V was trimmed by 2 bases and J by 6 bases, leaving 8 bases between them. DNA for the CDR3: TGTGCCAGCAGCCAACAGGGTATCAATGAGCAGTTCTTC. Residues: CASSQQGINEQFF.

CDR3 nucleotides: TGCGCCAGCAGCCTAGAGGTCACAGCGGGATTCACAGATACGCAGTATTTT. Amino acids: CASSLEVTAGFTDTQYF. V is TRBV4-3 and J is TRBJ2-3; 7 bases match TRBD2. CDR1 and CDR2 (germline): LGHNA, YSLEER. V dropped 4 bases and J dropped 2; count of bases not matched to a gene: 12. The CDR3 contains 17 residues.

V and J are TRBV11-2 and TRBJ2-7; the match to TRBD2 covers 9 bases. This CDR3 region has 15 residues. After removal of 0 bases from V and 10 bases from J, the junction contained 10 bases not matched to a gene. Germline assignment: CDR1 SGHAT and CDR2 FQNNGV. CDR3 protein: CASSLDWTSASYQYF. CDR3 DNA sequence: TGTGCCAGCAGCTTAGATTGGACTAGCGCCTCCTACCAGTACTTC. The full variable domain, its missing parts supplied by reference TRBV11-2 and TRBJ2-7, is EAGVAQSPRYKIIEKRQSVAFWCNPISGHATLYWYQQILGQGPKLLIQFQNNGVVDDSQLPKDRFSAERLKGVDSTLKIQPAKLEDSAVYLCASSLDWTSASYQYFGPGTRLTVT.

The chain combines TRBV10-2 with TRBJ2-5; the match to TRBD2 covers 8 bases. Germline V CDR1 and CDR2: WSHSY, SAAADI. CDR3 length: 15 residues. The V and J ends lost 6 bases and 4 bases, in that order; junction bases with no gene match: 10. CDR3 in amino acids: CASRNGRAVLETQYF. As DNA, the CDR3 is TGCGCCAGCAGAAACGGGAGGGCGGTCTTAGAGACCCAGTACTTC.

This clonotype is termed medium-sized (0.01 to 0.1%). The chain employs TRBV11-2 and TRBJ2-3, with D unclear. The germline V gene has CDR1 SGHAT and CDR2 FQNNGV. Trimming removed 11 bases from V and 2 bases from J, with 11 bases in between. The CDR3 has 12 residues. CDR3 sequence (DNA): TGTGCCTCCGGGCAGTCCACAGATACGCAGTATTTT. Translation gives CASGQSTDTQYF.

The rearrangement links TRBV29-1 to TRBJ2-3; D might be TRBD2 (6 bases). The V end lost 4 bases, the J end lost 4 bases, and 18 bases lay between the germline ends. The CDR3 runs 15 residues. CDR1 and CDR2 from the germline V gene are SQVTM and ANQGSEA. The CDR3 here is CSVVLSGGSSDTQYF. The DNA of the CDR3 is TGCAGCGTTGTCCTTAGCGGAGGTAGCTCAGATACGCAGTATTTT.

This clonotype was recorded at least ten times. The genes are TRBV10-3 and TRBJ2-7; perhaps TRBD1 as D (6 bases). Germline CDR1 and CDR2: ENHRY and SYGVKD. CDR3 length: 12 amino acids. Trimming cost V 6 bases and J 4 bases, with 10 bases left between them. CDR3 sequence (DNA): TGTGCCATCAGCCCTCAGGGGTACGAGCAGTACTTC. The encoded protein is CAISPQGYEQYF.